The sequence of this T cell receptor (beta chain) was determined in a study of T cell responses to AZD1222 COVID-19 vaccine (dated by TCRdb to the early 2020s). As for the study more broadly: A total of 233 trial participants underwent TCR sequencing, of whom about 200 had received two doses of AZD1222 and approximately 26 had received two doses of the MenACWY control vaccine. Enrollment into the trials was organized by age into subgroups of 18-55, 56-69 and 70-plus years, and those subgroups contained roughly 150, 30 and 60 TCR-sequenced participants, respectively. The investigation overall reported the following: After two AZD1222 doses, both the breadth and the depth of spike-specific TCRs were significantly higher than at day 0 and than in MenACWY recipients. Vaccine-associated CD4 TCRs spanned the whole spike protein, with dominant responses in regions 160-218 and 743-854. Participants were mostly white British and included more females than males, and it was suggested by the authors that clonal diversity may have been underestimated. Because no day 14 peak-response samples were available, repertoires were characterized only after the peak T cell response. Nearly half of unique spike-specific TCRs reportedly recognized epitopes outside regions mutated in the B.1.351 and B.1.1.7 variants. The 56-69-year group was small, and its depth increase did not reach significance, likely because of low power. Conclusions about previously exposed vaccinees are limited, since just five or six AZD1222 recipients were seropositive for SARS-CoV-2 at baseline.

As encoded in the germline V gene, CDR1 is SGHTS while CDR2 is YDEGEE. V is trimmed back by 5 bases and J by 6 bases, and the junction contains 4 bases that no gene match accounts for. The CDR3, from cysteine to phenylalanine, totals 13 residues. Only the CDR3 DNA stays, 39 bases, in frame from base 1. The CDR3 regions of human TCRbeta chains were subjected to immunosequencing. The study's processing was this. TCRs in the repertoires were compared against a reference library of SARS-CoV-2-specific TCRs that had been generated with the MIRA antigen-specificity platform. Breadth was defined as the fraction of unique TCRs that were SARS-CoV-2-associated, and depth was defined as the fraction of total T cells that were SARS-CoV-2-associated. Using the MIRA data, each spike-specific TCR was mapped to the spike region that the TCR reacts to and placed in a CD4 or CD8 class. Log10-transformed breadth and depth values were compared by one-way ANOVA with Sidak's multiple comparisons tests. Entries here come from immuneACCESS through TCRdb and include only in-frame sequences with V and J called. Some clones fail to appear in such tables; in the studies checked, an unresolved V gene covers under half of the shortfall, and the cause of the remainder is unknown. The D gene and trimming were derived from the DNA, and the V and J assignments and clone size from that table. The sample data list 100,000 or so clones, and approximately 92% of these were observed just once. The ten largest clones capture around 45% of the sample.

This specimen's time point label, per the study, means: about 28 days (+/-7) after the second vaccine dose. AZD1222 recipients given second doses at about 4 weeks or at about 12 weeks were pooled, since spike-specific TCR depth and breadth were not found to differ between the two schedules. The vaccinee samples were drawn from two UK trials, COV001 and COV002, one of which was a single-blind randomized controlled phase 2/3 trial testing AZD1222 (ChAdOx1 nCoV-19) in healthy adults. Trial participant PBMC samples were collected at day 0 and day 28 after the second dose for TCRbeta chain sequencing. To note about this clone: Its antigen specificity is not known. No base quality values were provided; no much bigger clone lies one nucleotide off.

The sequences come from peripheral blood, collected 28 days after the second AZD1222 dose. The TCR comes from an adult who received the AZD1222 COVID-19 vaccine. The V and J genes are TRBV5-8 and TRBJ1-5, with 8 bases matching TRBD1. CDR3 loop: CASRRTGSQPQHF. The DNA is TGTGCCAGCAGAAGGACAGGGTCTCAGCCCCAGCATTTT.